The source of this TCR beta chain is a study of T cell responses to AZD1222 COVID-19 vaccine. Using immunoSEQ multiplex PCR, the repertoire was profiled, and TCRdb retains in-frame clones only, with some absent. The sample lists roughly 67,000 clones; 88% were seen once. V shed 5 bases, J shed 3 bases, and the junction held 8 bases outside the gene matches. The CDR3 consists of 15 residues. Germline CDR1 reads SEHNR; CDR2 reads FQNEAQ (reference sequence). As to this clone: Its cognate antigen is unknown.

Whole-study findings and limits: Breadth and depth of Spike-specific TCRs rose after two AZD1222 doses.

The chain carries TRBV7-9 and TRBJ2-7, with 9 bases identical to TRBD1. The sequencing here drew on peripheral blood, taken on day 0 of AZD1222 vaccination. This receptor was obtained from an adult in good health. CDR3 region: CASSRTGGLNYEQYF. The CDR3 DNA reads TGTGCCAGCAGCCGTACAGGGGGCCTTAACTACGAGCAGTACTTC.